Below, 25 T cell receptor beta chains from the same sample are listed, as sequenced in a study of T cell repertoires in cytomegalovirus infection. MiXCR was run by TCRdb on the reads, yielding one entry per CDR3 protein. Here the sample spans about 450,000 distinct CDR3 sequences, around 32% being singletons. Sequencing was carried out using PBMCs. The receptor set was obtained from a human donor in good health (CMV status not recorded). Some clones in this sample may be carry-over from other donors' samples.

The chain combines TRBV14 with TRBJ1-1, with D perhaps TRBD1 (5 bases). The CDR3 covers 16 residues. Between the trimmed V and J ends, which lost 0 bases and 2 bases, there was a span of 13 bases. CDR1 and CDR2 from the germline V gene are SGHDN and FVKESK. The CDR3: CASSQDQTALNTEAFF. CDR3 in DNA: TGTGCCAGCAGCCAAGATCAGACAGCACTCAACACTGAAGCTTTCTTT.

The CDR3 is CASSLLTRSRAGDTYEQYF. The CDR3 DNA reads as TGTGCCAGCAGCTTACTCACTAGAAGCCGGGCGGGGGACACCTACGAGCAGTACTTC. This rearrangement joins TRBV7-8 to TRBJ2-7, with D possibly being TRBD2 (7 bases). Germline V lookup: CDR1 SGHVS, CDR2 FQNEAQ. V lost 2 bases to trimming and J lost 2 bases, with 25 bases between them. The CDR3 is 19 amino acids. Looking up the rest from reference TRBV7-8 and TRBJ2-7 gives the full variable domain: GAGVSQSPRYKVAKRGQDVALRCDPISGHVSLFWYQQALGQGPEFLTYFQNEAQLDKSGLPSDRFFAERPEGSVSTLKIQRTQQEDSAVYLCASSLLTRSRAGDTYEQYFGPGTRLTVT.

The chain couples TRBV6-6 to TRBJ2-7, with a weak D call TRBD2 (5 bases). Trimming cost V 7 bases and J 7 bases, with 11 bases left between them. The CDR3 sequence is 11 residues long. Germline lookup yields CDR1 MNHNY and CDR2 SVGAGI (reference sequence). DNA for the CDR3: TGTGCCAGCAAGAGCGGTGGAGAGCAGTACTTC. Its protein product is CASKSGGEQYF.

In this sample, this clonotype turned up many times. The chain recombines TRBV7-8 with TRBJ2-7, with D maybe TRBD2 (5 bases). The CDR3 is made up of 17 amino acids. V was trimmed by 6 bases and J by 5 bases, leaving 26 bases between them. CDR1 is SGHVS and CDR2 is FQNEAQ in the germline V gene. The DNA for the CDR3 is TGTGCCAGCAGGTCAACCTGGGCCAGCGGCAGTCAAAACGAGCAGTACTTC. This translates into CASRSTWASGSQNEQYF.

The V gene is TRBV15, the J gene TRBJ2-2, with no clear D. Germline CDR1 is LNHNV and CDR2 is YYDKDF (reference sequence). Between the trimmed V and J ends, which lost 0 bases and 5 bases, there was a span of 4 bases. This CDR3 is built from 13 residues. Here the CDR3 reads CATSREWTGELFF. CDR3 bases: TGTGCCACCAGCAGAGAGTGGACCGGGGAGCTGTTTTTT.

The chain couples TRBV20-1 to TRBJ1-2; 8 bases align to TRBD1. Germline loops: CDR1 DFQATT, CDR2 SNEGSKA (reference sequence). With V trimmed by 3 bases and J by 6 bases, 12 bases remained unmatched. The CDR3 is 15 residues long. The CDR3 sequence is CSASRLGQGAHGYTF. The CDR3 coding sequence is TGCAGTGCTAGTCGCCTAGGGCAGGGGGCGCATGGCTACACCTTC.

This clonotype was observed many times. The V and J genes are TRBV7-6 and TRBJ2-2; the D is unclear. CDR3 size: 12 residues. V was pared by 5 bases and J by 4 bases, with 5 bases between. The V gene's germline CDR1 is SGHVS and CDR2 FNYEAQ. CDR3 amino acids: CASSVLTGELFF. In DNA form, the CDR3 reads TGTGCCAGCAGCGTCCTCACCGGGGAGCTGTTTTTT.

This clonotype was counted only a few times. The rearrangement uses TRBV7-6 and TRBJ2-1; 9 bases align to TRBD2. The CDR3 consists of 15 residues. The V gene's germline CDR1 is SGHVS and CDR2 FNYEAQ. V gave up 1 base and J gave up 9 bases; unmatched junction bases: 7. CDR3 amino acids: CASSLVAGVGGEQFF. The DNA of the CDR3 is TGTGCCAGCAGCTTAGTAGCGGGGGTTGGGGGTGAGCAGTTCTTC.

In the case of this clonotype: With a much larger clone just one base away, this may be a read error. The rearrangement links TRBV7-2 to TRBJ2-2; 9 bases align to TRBD1. The CDR3 is made up of 16 amino acids. V lost 5 bases and J lost 1; bases outside the gene matches: 5. In germline, CDR1 is SGHTA, CDR2 FQGNSA. The DNA for the CDR3 is TGTGCCAGCAGCCAGACAGGGGGGGTGAACACCGGGGAGCTGTTTTTT. Amino acid sequence: CASSQTGGVNTGELFF.

The CDR3 here is CASSLEGAGNEQFF. Written as DNA, the CDR3 is TGTGCCAGCAGCTTAGAGGGGGCCGGTAATGAGCAGTTCTTC. The chain has TRBV7-6 and TRBJ2-1, with 7 bases matching TRBD1. The junction had 4 bases not matched to a gene; V was cut back by 1 base and J by 7 bases. The germline V gene encodes CDR1 SGHVS and CDR2 FNYEAQ. There are 14 residues in the CDR3.

The sample holds a few counts of this clonotype. This chain joins TRBV6-2 or TRBV6-3 and TRBJ1-3; the D is unclear. Germline CDR1 MNHEY, CDR2 SVGEGT. CDR3 length: 16 amino acids. The ends were cut back, 0 bases at V and 0 bases at J, with 9 bases in the middle. The CDR3 region is CASSYSPNPSGNTIYF. DNA for the CDR3: TGTGCCAGCAGTTACTCGCCAAACCCCTCTGGAAACACCATATATTTT.

The chain is built from TRBV15 and TRBJ1-1, with a tentative D call TRBD1 (5 bases). Per the germline V gene, CDR1 is LNHNV and CDR2 is YYDKDF (reference sequence). Trimming shortened V by 1 base and J by 6 bases, and 15 bases separated the two germline ends. The CDR3 consists of 15 residues. The DNA of the CDR3 is TGTGCCACCAGCAGAGTACGGACAAACACCGCTGAAGCTTTCTTT. Amino acid sequence: CATSRVRTNTAEAFF.

About this clonotype: As the CDR3 is not closed by the conserved phenylalanine or tryptophan, this likely results from a read error. This chain links TRBV12-5 with TRBJ2-2; no definite D call. V was cut by 6 bases and J by 7 bases, with 6 bases left in between. The germline V gene encodes CDR1 LGHNT and CDR2 FRNRAP. The CDR3 is 11 residues long. The CDR3 loop is CASGVGGELFC. DNA of the CDR3: TGTGCTAGTGGCGTTGGCGGGGAGCTGTTTTGT.

The chain carries TRBV30 and TRBJ1-2; TRBD1 matches at 9 bases. Germline V gene data show CDR1 as GTSNPN and CDR2 as SVGIG (reference sequence). This CDR3 has 16 residues. Germline trimming cut 6 bases from V and 2 bases from J; bases unmatched to any gene: 13. Written as DNA, the CDR3 is TGTGCCTGTCCCCGTATGCCGGACAGGGGAAACTATGGCTACACCTTC. Translated: CACPRMPDRGNYGYTF.

The chain is built from TRBV5-6 and TRBJ2-1; 10 positions match TRBD2. CDR1 SGHDT and CDR2 YYEEEE come from the germline V gene. After removal of 2 bases from V and 9 bases from J, the junction contained 5 bases not matched to a gene. The CDR3 is made up of 14 amino acids. The CDR3 reads CASSFSGGTGEQFF. CDR3 DNA sequence: TGTGCCAGCAGCTTTAGCGGGGGGACGGGTGAGCAGTTCTTC. The whole variable domain, filled in from reference TRBV5-6 and TRBJ2-1, reads DAGVTQSPTHLIKTRGQQVTLRCSPKSGHDTVSWYQQALGQGPQFIFQYYEEEERQRGNFPDRFSGHQFPNYSSELNVNALLLGDSALYLCASSFSGGTGEQFFGPGTRLTVL.

This clonotype has at least ten counts. J is TRBJ2-6 and V is TRBV7-8; weak D call: TRBD1 (6 bases). This CDR3 is 17 amino acids long. V was cut by 1 base and J by 1 base, with 11 bases left in between. The germline gives CDR1 SGHVS, CDR2 FQNEAQ. The CDR3: CASSLVRQGSGANVLTF. The CDR3 region has the DNA TGTGCCAGCAGCTTAGTGCGGCAGGGGTCTGGGGCCAACGTCCTGACTTTC.

V gene TRBV6-8 combines with J gene TRBJ1-4, with 7 positions matching TRBD1. The CDR3 runs 13 residues. V was clipped by 10 bases and J by 7 bases; unmatched bases: 9. CDR1 is MNHGY, CDR2 SAAAGT, per germline. CDR3 protein: CATSTGPGEKLFF. For the CDR3, the DNA is TGTGCCACCTCGACAGGGCCAGGTGAAAAACTGTTTTTT.

Worth noting for this clonotype: This likely comes from a read error, as the CDR3 has no conserved phenylalanine or tryptophan at its end. The rearrangement joins TRBV7-8 to TRBJ2-7, with TRBD2 as a possible D gene (6 bases). The CDR3 loop spans 17 amino acids. Trimming left V 5 bases short and J 3 bases short, with 23 bases between. Germline lookup yields CDR1 SGHVS and CDR2 FQNEAQ. CDR3 DNA sequence: TGTGCCAGCAGCGGGAAACGTGGTCAAGCGGGTCTCTACGAGCAGTACTCC. It specifies CASSGKRGQAGLYEQYS.

The chain carries TRBV12-3 or TRBV12-4 and TRBJ2-3, with a possible D match to TRBD1 (6 bases). The CDR3 spans 14 residues. V was trimmed by 5 bases and J by 6 bases, leaving 15 bases between them. The CDR3 reads CASSVGGATDTQYF. The CDR3 coding sequence is TGTGCCAGCAGTGTAGGGGGTGCAACGGATACGCAGTATTTT.

This clonotype appeared a few times. The rearrangement links TRBV7-9 to TRBJ2-3; TRBD1 matches 7 bases. The length of the CDR3 is 17 residues. In germline, CDR1 is SEHNR, CDR2 FQNEAQ (reference sequence). After removal of 5 bases from V and 0 bases from J, the junction contained 11 bases not matched to a gene. The CDR3 nucleotides read TGTGCCAGCAGCGCGCCGGGACAGCCAACGAGCACAGATACGCAGTATTTT. Amino acids: CASSAPGQPTSTDTQYF.

This clonotype was counted between two and nine times. V is TRBV5-4 and J is TRBJ2-2, with 8 bases that match TRBD2. Germline V lookup: CDR1 SGHNT, CDR2 YYREEE (reference sequence). The trim removed 3 bases at V and 1 base at J, leaving 5 bases unmatched. The CDR3 runs 16 residues. CDR3 nucleotides: TGTGCCAGCAGCTCTGGACTAGCCATGAACACCGGGGAGCTGTTTTTT. Residues: CASSSGLAMNTGELFF. Using reference TRBV5-4 and TRBJ2-2 for the parts outside the CDR3, the full variable domain is ETGVTQSPTHLIKTRGQQVTLRCSSQSGHNTVSWYQQALGQGPQFIFQYYREEENGRGNFPPRFSGLQFPNYSSELNVNALELDDSALYLCASSSGLAMNTGELFFGEGSRLTVL.

There are many counts of this clonotype. One end of the junction does not line up with germline, which may come from a read error. The rearrangement joins TRBV7-7 to TRBJ2-3, with D perhaps matching TRBD1 (5 bases). Germline CDR1 SSHAT, CDR2 FNYEAQ (reference sequence). This CDR3 spans 15 amino acids. CDR3 sequence (DNA): TGTGCTAGCAGCCCCCAAGGGGCAGGCGCAGATACGCAGTATTTT. Translated, it gives CASSPQGAGADTQYF.

The table lists this clonotype with a few counts. DNA for the CDR3: TGTGCCAGCAGAGAGGAGGGAGAAAGCTCCTACGAGCAGTACTTC. This encodes CASREEGESSYEQYF. The V call is TRBV2, the J call TRBJ2-7; D is possibly TRBD2 (6 bases). Germline V lookup: CDR1 SNHLY, CDR2 FYNNEI. The CDR3 runs 15 residues. Trimming removed 6 bases at V and 0 bases at J, with 15 bases between.

Ten or more counts support this clonotype. The CDR3 spells CASSNTGVDIQYF. In DNA, the CDR3 is TGTGCCAGCAGCAACACAGGGGTGGACATTCAGTACTTC. The chain carries TRBV7-2 and TRBJ2-4, with 7 bases lining up with TRBD1. The CDR3 covers 13 residues. J gave up 8 bases and V 5 bases, and 6 bases lay outside the gene matches. Per the germline V gene, CDR1 is SGHTA and CDR2 is FQGNSA.

V is TRBV6-6 and J is TRBJ2-2; TRBD1 matches 7 bases. Germline V gives CDR1 MNHNY, CDR2 SVGAGI (reference sequence). This CDR3 is 15 amino acids long. Trimming at V came to 5 bases and at J to 7 bases, leaving 10 bases not matched to a gene. The CDR3 loop is CASSALTGPNGELFF. CDR3 coding DNA: TGTGCCAGCAGTGCCTTGACAGGGCCAAACGGGGAGCTGTTTTTT.